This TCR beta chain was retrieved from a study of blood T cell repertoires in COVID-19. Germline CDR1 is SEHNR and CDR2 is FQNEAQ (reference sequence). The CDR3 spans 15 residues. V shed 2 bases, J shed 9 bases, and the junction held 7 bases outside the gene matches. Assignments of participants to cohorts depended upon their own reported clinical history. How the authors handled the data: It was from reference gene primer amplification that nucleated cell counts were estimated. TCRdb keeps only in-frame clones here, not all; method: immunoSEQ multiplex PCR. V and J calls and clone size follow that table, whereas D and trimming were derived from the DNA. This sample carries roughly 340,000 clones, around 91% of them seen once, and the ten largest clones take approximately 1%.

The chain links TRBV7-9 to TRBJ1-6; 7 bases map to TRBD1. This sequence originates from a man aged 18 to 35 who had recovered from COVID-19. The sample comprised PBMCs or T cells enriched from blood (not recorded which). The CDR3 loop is CASSLTTGQGSPLHF. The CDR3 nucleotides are TGTGCCAGCAGCTTAACGACAGGGCAGGGTTCACCCCTCCACTTT.